This T cell receptor (beta chain) stems from a study of T cell responses to AZD1222 COVID-19 vaccine. On this clone: What it binds is not known.

In germline, CDR1 is LGHNA, CDR2 YSLEER. The V segment lost 1 base and the J segment 9 bases; nucleotides outside the gene matches: 9. CDR3 length: 15 amino acids. Study outcomes and limitations: Repertoires were collected only later (after the peak T cell response had occurred). Females made up more of the donors, who were largely white British, and clonal diversity may have come out too low. A reported finding is that nearly half of spike-specific TCRs target unmutated variant regions. Baseline seropositivity characterized only a handful of AZD1222 recipients.

Data came from immunoSEQ multiplex PCR; TCRdb stores just in-frame clones and leaves some out. This table holds about 60,000 clones, around 85% found once. Sequencing used peripheral blood, obtained on day 0 of AZD1222 vaccination. This TCR came from an adult in good health. This chain uses TRBV4-3 with TRBJ2-1; TRBD2 matches 7 bases. CDR3 sequence: CASSQGLAVLGEQFF. CDR3 DNA: TGCGCCAGCAGCCAAGGACTAGCTGTTCTCGGTGAGCAGTTCTTC.